What follows are 7 T cell receptor beta chains derived from one specimen sequenced in a study of T-cell memory formation after mild COVID-19. MiXCR, applied by TCRdb to the 5' RACE reads, yields one record per CDR3 protein. This sample has 300,000 or so distinct CDR3 sequences, with approximately 15% found just once. Sequencing was carried out using PBMCs or a T cell subset sorted from them (not recorded which). All receptors come from a young man who had mild COVID-19 (a few samples of this study predate the infection). Cell type and time point are not known.

The V gene is TRBV12-3 or TRBV12-4, the J gene TRBJ1-1; D is unclear. Trimming took 8 bases from V and 4 from J, leaving 11 bases between them. The CDR3 loop spans 12 amino acids. The CDR3 here is CASGVAGTEAFF. CDR3 bases: TGTGCCAGCGGGGTGGCGGGCACTGAAGCTTTCTTT.

This clonotype was detected many times. The chain is built from TRBV7-2 and TRBJ2-1; TRBD2 agrees at 10 bases. This CDR3 comprises 14 residues. Germline V gene lookup returns CDR1 SGHTA and CDR2 FQGNSA. V shed 9 bases and J 5 bases; nucleotides not matched to a gene: 7. The CDR3: CASKRGGQDNEQFF. DNA for the CDR3: TGTGCCAGTAAGCGGGGGGGCCAAGACAATGAGCAGTTCTTC.

This clonotype has a handful of counts. V usage is TRBV6-6 and J usage is TRBJ1-3; a weak D match, TRBD1 (5 bases). The CDR3 has 13 amino acids. Germline V CDR1 and CDR2: MNHNY, SVGAGI (reference sequence). With 2 bases removed from V and 9 bases from J, the gap between germline ends came to 11 bases. For the CDR3, the DNA is TGTGCCAGCAGTTACGGGGCAGATAGCACCATATATTTT. Translated, it gives CASSYGADSTIYF.

The CDR3 nucleotides read TGTGCCAGCAGCTTAAGACGATCAGGCCTGGGCACCGGGGAGCTGTTTTTT. This codes for CASSLRRSGLGTGELFF. The chain carries TRBV7-9 and TRBJ2-2; D ambiguous. The ends were cut back, 2 bases at V and 4 bases at J, with 17 bases in the middle. The CDR3 totals 17 residues. Germline V gene data show CDR1 as SEHNR and CDR2 as FQNEAQ (reference sequence).

This clonotype was seen more than once but under ten times. The chain recombines TRBV20-1 with TRBJ1-5, with TRBD1 matching over 7 bases. The CDR3 extends over 15 amino acids. The V and J ends lost 1 base and 2 bases, in that order; junction bases with no gene match: 5. Germline V lookup: CDR1 DFQATT, CDR2 SNEGSKA (reference sequence). The CDR3 loop reads CSARGGTGGNQPQHF. The CDR3 DNA reads TGCAGTGCTAGAGGCGGAACAGGGGGCAATCAGCCCCAGCATTTT.

This chain uses TRBV5-5 with TRBJ2-7; D remains ambiguous. The germline V and J ends were trimmed by 0 bases and 0 bases, with 10 bases remaining between them. The CDR3 length is 15 residues. Germline assignment: CDR1 SGHKS and CDR2 YYEKEE (reference sequence). This CDR3 reads CASSLDWANSYEQYV. The CDR3 DNA follows: TGTGCCAGCAGCTTGGACTGGGCTAACTCCTACGAGCAGTACGTC.

In its sample, this clonotype was seen many times. The chain employs TRBV5-1 and TRBJ1-1; D not resolved. In germline, CDR1 is SGHRS, CDR2 YFSETQ. CDR3 length: 15 residues. Trimming took 0 bases from V and 0 from J, leaving 9 bases between them. The CDR3 loop is CASSLDGSMNTEAFF. CDR3 bases: TGCGCCAGCAGCTTGGATGGAAGCATGAACACTGAAGCTTTCTTT.